These 28 T cell receptor beta chains share one sample of origin, sequenced in a study of regulatory T cells in long-lasting Graves disease. Assembly of TCR beta libraries relied on iRepertoire HTBI primers together with Arm-PCR of CDR3 regions. TCRdb used MiXCR to reprocess the multiplex PCR reads, holding one entry per CDR3 protein. The table has 450,000 or so distinct CDR3 sequences, approximately 23% seen once. As to time point: persistent/refractory GD, antithyroid drugs over 5 years with positive TRAb. The TCR library was made from RNA extracted from PBMCs. Sequenced material: peripheral blood mononuclear cells (PBMCs), taken when the disease was refractory, from a patient treated with antithyroid drugs. The receptors derive from a female donor with Graves disease.

The J gene is TRBJ2-2, the V gene TRBV5-1, with TRBD2 matching 12 bases. Per germline, CDR1 SGHRS and CDR2 YFSETQ. This CDR3 has 16 amino acids. J gave up 8 bases and V 0 bases, and 5 bases lay outside the gene matches. CDR3 amino acids: CASSLERLAGVGELFF. In DNA, the CDR3 is TGCGCCAGCAGCTTGGAGCGACTAGCGGGAGTAGGGGAGCTGTTTTTT.

Concerning this clonotype itself: This may be a read error, as it is one base from a much larger clone. The chain links TRBV29-1 to TRBJ2-7, with 9 bases aligning to TRBD1. There are 12 residues in the CDR3. Germline lookup yields CDR1 SQVTM and CDR2 ANQGSEA. The CDR3 here is CRAGTGSDEQYF. The CDR3, as DNA: TGCAGGGCCGGGACAGGGAGCGACGAGCAGTACTTC.

This clonotype was recorded at least ten times. The CDR3 spells CSVEGLTGAYEQYF. CDR3 nucleotides: TGCAGCGTTGAAGGACTTACCGGGGCCTACGAGCAGTACTTC. This chain connects TRBV29-1 to TRBJ2-7, with D tentatively TRBD2 (5 bases). The germline CDR1 and CDR2 sequences are SQVTM and ANQGSEA. V lost 1 base and J 2 bases, leaving 12 bases between the germline ends. CDR3 size: 14 residues.

This clonotype was detected a few times. This may stem from a read error, because a much larger clone lies one nucleotide away. The rearrangement joins TRBV2 to TRBJ2-5; possibly TRBD2 for D (6 bases). Trimming took off 0 bases at V and 4 bases at J, with 18 bases between the two ends. Germline V lookup: CDR1 SNHLY, CDR2 FYNNEI. The CDR3 is 17 residues long. The CDR3 DNA sequence: TGTGCCAGCAGTGAAGCGCGGGGCGGGATCGTAGCAGAGACCCAGTACTTC. Its translation: CASSEARGGIVAETQYF.

Only a few counts were recorded for this clonotype. This chain joins TRBV11-2 and TRBJ2-7; 9 nucleotides align to TRBD1. The CDR3 consists of 15 residues. V lost 5 bases, J lost 0 bases, and 5 bases stayed unmatched. The germline V gene encodes CDR1 SGHAT and CDR2 FQNNGV. The CDR3 here is CASSAGQGISYEQYF. The CDR3 DNA follows: TGTGCCAGCAGCGCGGGACAGGGAATCTCCTACGAGCAGTACTTC.

The chain employs TRBV11-3 and TRBJ2-1; D unclear. Germline V lookup: CDR1 SGHNT, CDR2 YENEEA. V lost 0 bases and J 2 bases, leaving 8 bases between the germline ends. The CDR3 has 15 residues. For the CDR3, the DNA is TGTGCCAGCAGCTTAGAGATTGCCGCCTACAATGAGCAGTTCTTC. Encoded protein: CASSLEIAAYNEQFF.

This clonotype was detected only once. This chain connects TRBV19 to TRBJ1-2; 9 bases line up with TRBD1. The ends lost 6 bases at V and 4 bases at J; junction bases unmatched: 9. Per germline, CDR1 LNHDA and CDR2 SQIVND (reference sequence). This CDR3 comprises 15 residues. In DNA, the CDR3 is TGTGCCAGTAGCCTGCGGACAGGGGTATTCTATGGCTACACCTTC. Its protein is CASSLRTGVFYGYTF. Full variable domain (remainder filled in from reference TRBV19 and TRBJ1-2): DGGITQSPKYLFRKEGQNVTLSCEQNLNHDAMYWYRQDPGQGLRLIYYSQIVNDFQKGDIAEGYSVSREKKESFPLTVTSAQKNPTAFYLCASSLRTGVFYGYTFGSGTRLTVV.

This chain joins TRBV18 and TRBJ1-4; D unresolved. Germline CDR1 and CDR2: KGHSH and LQKENI. Trimming stripped 1 base from V and 0 bases from J, with 9 bases between. This CDR3 comprises 16 residues. CDR3 in DNA: TGTGCCAGCTCACCACGCGAGGCCACAACTAATGAAAAACTGTTTTTT. Translating it yields CASSPREATTNEKLFF.

This clonotype occurred many times. The J gene is TRBJ1-1, the V gene TRBV3-1; D call uncertain. Germline V lookup: CDR1 LGHDT, CDR2 YNNKEL (reference sequence). The CDR3 is made up of 12 amino acids. With 5 bases removed from V and 8 bases from J, the gap between germline ends came to 12 bases. The CDR3, as DNA: TGTGCCAGCAGCTTGGCGCTTAAAGAAGCTTTCTTT. This sequence encodes CASSLALKEAFF. Variable domain in full (rest from reference TRBV3-1 and TRBJ1-1): DTAVSQTPKYLVTQMGNDKSIKCEQNLGHDTMYWYKQDSKKFLKIMFSYNNKELIINETVPNRFSPKSPDKAHLNLHINSLELGDSAVYFCASSLALKEAFFGQGTRLTVV.

This chain connects TRBV20-1 to TRBJ1-1; maybe TRBD1 (6 bases). V dropped 5 bases and J dropped 7 bases, with 14 bases sitting between them. Per germline, CDR1 DFQATT and CDR2 SNEGSKA (reference sequence). CDR3 length: 12 residues. CDR3 sequence (DNA): TGCAGTGCTTCGGGGGCCCAGCTTGAAGCTTTCTTT. Protein product: CSASGAQLEAFF.

The chain recombines TRBV7-6 with TRBJ1-6; 9 bases match TRBD1. Germline V gives CDR1 SGHVS, CDR2 FNYEAQ. The CDR3 spans 18 residues. V was pared by 3 bases and J by 7 bases, with 13 bases of the junction left unmatched. CDR3 nucleotide sequence: TGTGCCAGCAGCTTGGAGGGTACCGGGACAGGGCTAAATTCACCCCTCCACTTT. This codes for CASSLEGTGTGLNSPLHF.

This clonotype was detected only a few times. J is TRBJ1-2 and V is TRBV3-1; 7 bases are shared with TRBD1. The CDR3 spans 14 residues. V gave up 0 bases and J gave up 7 bases; unmatched junction bases: 5. Looked up from germline, CDR1 is LGHDT and CDR2 is YNNKEL (reference sequence). In DNA form, the CDR3 reads TGTGCCAGCAGCCAAGAGCCAGGGGGATCTGGCTACACCTTC. Protein product: CASSQEPGGSGYTF.

This clonotype was observed many times. The chain employs TRBV15 and TRBJ1-1; no reliable D call. In germline, CDR1 is LNHNV, CDR2 YYDKDF (reference sequence). With 4 bases removed from V and 8 bases from J, the gap between germline ends came to 17 bases. CDR3 length: 14 amino acids. The CDR3 here is CATSTRWRQSEAFF. In DNA, the CDR3 is TGTGCCACCAGCACTCGGTGGAGGCAATCAGAAGCTTTCTTT. Looking up the rest from reference TRBV15 and TRBJ1-1 gives the full variable domain: DAMVIQNPRYQVTQFGKPVTLSCSQTLNHNVMYWYQQKSSQAPKLLFHYYDKDFNNEADTPDNFQSRRPNTSFCFLDIRSPGLGDTAMYLCATSTRWRQSEAFFGQGTRLTVV.

This CDR3 reads CASSHANLGLRPSYGYTF. CDR3 nucleotide sequence: TGCGCCAGCAGCCACGCTAATTTGGGACTCCGTCCCTCCTATGGCTACACCTTC. The chain is built from TRBV4-3 and TRBJ1-2, with D possibly matching TRBD1 (5 bases). V shed 3 bases and J shed 4 bases, with 24 bases lying between them. CDR1 LGHNA and CDR2 YSLEER come from the germline V gene. The CDR3 spans 18 residues.

This clonotype was recorded many times. The V and J genes are TRBV12-3 or TRBV12-4 and TRBJ2-6, with no clear D. Trimming left V 5 bases short and J 0 bases short, with 8 bases between. The CDR3 sequence is 15 residues long. The CDR3 DNA reads TGTGCCAGCAGTCTCTCGGACTCTGGGGCCAACGTCCTGACTTTC. As protein: CASSLSDSGANVLTF.

This clonotype was observed a few times. The chain joins TRBV29-1 to TRBJ2-5, with 7 bases fitting TRBD1. Looked up from germline, CDR1 is SQVTM and CDR2 is ANQGSEA. J was trimmed by 1 base and V by 3 bases; bases with no gene match: 11. CDR3 size: 16 residues. The CDR3 region has the DNA TGCAGCGTTGATAGGGGGCAGGCCAACCTCCAAGAGACCCAGTACTTC. It encodes CSVDRGQANLQETQYF.

About this clonotype itself: One end of the junction varies from germline; a read error may be responsible. The chain couples TRBV6-2 or TRBV6-3 to TRBJ1-1; D is uncertain. CDR1 and CDR2 (germline): MNHEY, SVGEGT. The CDR3 is 14 residues long. The CDR3 DNA reads as TGTGGCAGCAGTGACAAGGCCTGGGACACTGAAGCTTTCTTT. Translated: CGSSDKAWDTEAFF.

This clonotype came up many times. The CDR3 DNA sequence: TGTGCCAGCAGCTTAGCAGGGCTCAATTCACCCCTCCACTTT. It encodes CASSLAGLNSPLHF. This chain uses TRBV7-2 with TRBJ1-6; unclear D gene. The CDR3 totals 14 residues. Germline CDR1 and CDR2: SGHTA and FQGNSA. V gave up 0 bases and J gave up 7 bases, with 7 bases separating them.

This clonotype was observed a handful of times. The V and J genes are TRBV30 and TRBJ2-5; D is unresolved. This CDR3 comprises 13 residues. With 0 bases removed from V and 3 bases from J, the gap between germline ends came to 8 bases. From germline, CDR1 is GTSNPN and CDR2 SVGIG (reference sequence). This chain's CDR3 is CAWSVSGEETQYF. The CDR3 DNA reads TGTGCCTGGAGTGTTAGTGGGGAAGAGACCCAGTACTTC.

The gene calls are TRBV12-3 or TRBV12-4 and TRBJ1-5, with unresolved D. Trimming stripped 4 bases from V and 5 bases from J, with 12 bases between. The CDR3 covers 14 residues. The CDR3 is CASSSGSSYQPQHF. The CDR3 coding sequence is TGTGCCAGCAGTTCCGGGTCGTCCTATCAGCCCCAGCATTTT.

This clonotype was counted many times. The chain uses TRBV11-1 and TRBJ2-7; D not resolved. This CDR3 comprises 14 residues. V lost 3 bases, J lost 6 bases, and 15 bases lay in between. Germline assignment: CDR1 SGHAT and CDR2 FQDESV (reference sequence). CDR3 region: CASSFIRAPGEQYF. For the CDR3, the DNA is TGTGCCAGCAGCTTTATCCGAGCCCCGGGCGAGCAGTACTTC.

As for this clonotype: Just one base apart from a much larger clone, this may be a read error. The J gene is TRBJ1-5, the V gene TRBV6-1; D gene unclear. This CDR3 comprises 13 residues. The V gene's germline CDR1 is MNHNS and CDR2 SASEGT. The V gene lost 7 bases and the J gene lost 6 bases, with 13 bases spanning the gap. CDR3 sequence: CASKQAVPQPQHF. The CDR3 region has the DNA TGTGCCAGCAAGCAGGCAGTACCTCAGCCCCAGCATTTT.

This clonotype has at least ten counts. The chain is built from TRBV7-3 and TRBJ2-5; 9 nucleotides align to TRBD1. Looked up from germline, CDR1 is SGHTA and CDR2 is FQGTGA. Unmatched junction bases numbered 6, after V lost 2 bases and J lost 2 bases. This CDR3 is built from 16 residues. Here the CDR3 DNA reads TGTGCCAGCAGCTTAGGTCCCGGACAGGGGCAAGAGACCCAGTACTTC. Translating it yields CASSLGPGQGQETQYF.

The sample holds many counts of this clonotype. This chain joins TRBV10-3 and TRBJ1-1; D unclear. Germline CDR1 reads ENHRY; CDR2 reads SYGVKD. The length of the CDR3 is 14 residues. Between the trimmed V and J ends, which lost 2 bases and 2 bases, there was a span of 9 bases. CDR3 DNA: TGTGCCATCAGTGAGGGACTGCTAAACACTGAAGCTTTCTTT. Amino acid sequence: CAISEGLLNTEAFF.

Regarding this clonotype: This could be a read error, since a much larger clone is one nucleotide away. The gene calls are TRBV12-3 or TRBV12-4 and TRBJ2-7; perhaps TRBD2 as D (5 bases). The CDR3 totals 12 residues. The CDR3 DNA follows: TGTGCCAGCACTGGCGGGTCCTACGAGCGGTACTTC. It yields the protein CASTGGSYERYF.

The J gene is TRBJ1-1, the V gene TRBV19; D remains unclear. Trimming took off 4 bases at V and 4 bases at J, with 10 bases between the two ends. The length of the CDR3 is 13 residues. Germline-derived CDR1 and CDR2 are LNHDA and SQIVND (reference sequence). The CDR3 coding sequence is TGTGCCAGTAGTACCCAGTACCTCACTGAAGCTTTCTTT. It encodes CASSTQYLTEAFF.

This chain uses TRBV6-1 with TRBJ1-4; D is unclear. Trimming cost V 0 bases and J 5 bases, with 13 bases left between them. CDR1 and CDR2 from the germline V gene are MNHNS and SASEGT. The CDR3 is 16 residues long. The CDR3 loop is CASSEAGRVWNEKLFF. In DNA, the CDR3 is TGTGCCAGCAGTGAAGCGGGCCGGGTGTGGAATGAAAAACTGTTTTTT.

The chain is built from TRBV7-2 and TRBJ2-7; tentative D call: TRBD1 (6 bases). Germline assignment: CDR1 SGHTA and CDR2 FQGNSA. This CDR3 has 15 residues. With 1 base removed from V and 0 bases from J, the gap between germline ends came to 10 bases. This chain's CDR3 is CASSLVQGSSYEQYF. CDR3 bases: TGTGCCAGCAGCTTAGTACAGGGAAGCTCCTACGAGCAGTACTTC.